This T cell receptor beta chain came from a study of beta chain features in type 1 diabetes. The wider study: Patients shared similar age, gender and cell yields with healthy donors. Study results and limitations: Within each of all four CD4+ subsets, Type 1 diabetes patients had TCRB CDR3s that were moderately but significantly shorter. In the patient group, naive, central memory and Treg TCRB repertoires seemed more alike than in the healthy donor group. Whether HLA type influences TCRB rearrangement remained unresolved here. For patients and controls alike, PCR might favor shorter templates to the same degree.

This CDR3 contains 15 residues. Per the germline V gene, CDR1 is LGHNA and CDR2 is YSLEER. Losses at the gene ends were 6 bases for V and 4 bases for J; bases not matched to a gene: 6. The isolated RNA, all of it, was reverse transcribed, so expressed TCRB transcripts were what got sequenced. Measured with immunoSEQ multiplex PCR; TCRdb has only the in-frame clones, and not every one. The profile shows about 190,000 clones, around 7.9% of them singletons. The sample holds a few counts of this clone. Antigen: not known. The sequence came from a man between 18 and 35 years old with type 1 diabetes. What was sequenced was central memory CD4+ T cells from blood. This rearrangement joins TRBV4-3 to TRBJ2-5; 12 bases agree with TRBD2. The CDR3 reads CASSASGGAGETQYF. Here the CDR3 DNA reads TGCGCCAGCAGTGCTAGCGGGGGGGCCGGAGAGACCCAGTACTTC.